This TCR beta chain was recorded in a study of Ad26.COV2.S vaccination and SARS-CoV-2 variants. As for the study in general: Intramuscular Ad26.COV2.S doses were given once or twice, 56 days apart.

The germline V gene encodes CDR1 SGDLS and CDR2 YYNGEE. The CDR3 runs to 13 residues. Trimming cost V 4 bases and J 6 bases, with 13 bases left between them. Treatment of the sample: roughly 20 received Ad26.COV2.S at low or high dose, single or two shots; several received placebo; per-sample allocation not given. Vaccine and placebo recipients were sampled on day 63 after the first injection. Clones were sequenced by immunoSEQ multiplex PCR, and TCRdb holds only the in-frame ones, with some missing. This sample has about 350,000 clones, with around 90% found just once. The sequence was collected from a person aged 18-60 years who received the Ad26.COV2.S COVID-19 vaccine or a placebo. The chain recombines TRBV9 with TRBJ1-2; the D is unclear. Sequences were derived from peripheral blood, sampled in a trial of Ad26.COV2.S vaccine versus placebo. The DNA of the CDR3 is TGTGCCAGCAGCCTCATTGAGGCGAATGGCTACACCTTC. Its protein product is CASSLIEANGYTF.